This T cell receptor beta chain was captured in a study of shared clonotypes between healthy human individuals. Study context: The plates for each donor numbered three CD4 naive, three CD4 memory, two CD8 naive and one CD8 memory.

J gave up 7 bases and V 3 bases, and 4 bases lay outside the gene matches. The CDR3 runs 13 residues. Germline values: CDR1 SGDLS, CDR2 YYNGEE. Naive CD8 cells, CD45RO-negative and positively selected for CCR7, excluded terminally differentiated effector memory CD45RA+ cells. In the case of this clone: Antigen specificity is unknown.

The material for each subset, its genomic DNA, was split evenly across several immunoSEQ plates. TCRdb's table, derived via immunoSEQ multiplex PCR, lists solely in-frame clones and lacks some. The table includes over 2,000,000 clones, 90% to 95% detected once. Notes on the study in general: Few donors limited the genetic and exposure-history diversity represented. Across several donors, naive CD4 shared around 5.4%, naive CD8 more than 3%, memory CD4 roughly 2.4%, memory CD8 0.4% to 0.5%.

The rearrangement uses TRBV9 and TRBJ1-1; 9 nucleotides line up with TRBD1. The sequenced sample was naive CD8+ T cells from PBMCs. The TCR comes from a man younger than 35 in good health. Some clones in this sample may be carry-over from other donors' samples. The CDR3 DNA is TGTGCCAGCAGCGGGGGACAGGGATATGAAGCTTTCTTT. It is translated as CASSGGQGYEAFF. Full variable domain (remainder filled in from reference TRBV9 and TRBJ1-1): DSGVTQTPKHLITATGQRVTLRCSPRSGDLSVYWYQQSLDQGLQFLIQYYNGEERAKGNILERFSAQQFPDLHSELNLSSLELGDSALYFCASSGGQGYEAFFGQGTRLTVV.